A selection of T cell receptor beta chains follows, all from one sample in a study of T cell repertoires in cytomegalovirus infection. TCRdb independently ran MiXCR on the reads; one entry per CDR3 protein. The data contain 150,000 or so distinct CDR3 sequences, under 8% of them seen just once; the ten biggest clones take up 18%. The sample taken for sequencing was PBMCs. The receptors were gathered from a human donor in good health (CMV status not recorded). Some clones in this sample may be carry-over from other donors' samples. The CDR3 runs from the conserved cysteine through the conserved F or W. D genes are given only for firm matches. Not all rows give a size; the values are once, few, many and, for expanded clones, a class.

v_gene: TRBV6-1
d_gene: .
abundance: many
j_gene: TRBJ1-3
CDR3aa: CASTEGPGNTIYF
CDR3nt: TGTGCCAGCACCGAAGGACCAGGAAACACCATATATTTT

v_gene: TRBV5-8
d_gene: .
abundance: few
j_gene: TRBJ2-3
CDR3aa: CASSIGTRTDTQYF
CDR3nt: TGTGCCAGCAGCATCGGGACAAGAACAGATACGCAGTATTTT

v_gene: TRBV7-9
d_gene: .
abundance: many
j_gene: TRBJ2-2
CDR3aa: CASSSLGATGELFF
CDR3nt: TGTGCCAGCAGCTCGTTGGGGGCCACCGGGGAGCTGTTTTTT

v_gene: TRBV4-1
d_gene: .
abundance: .
j_gene: TRBJ2-1
CDR3aa: CASSQDPGVDEQFF
CDR3nt: TGCGCCAGCAGCCAAGACCCAGGGGTCGATGAGCAGTTCTTC

v_gene: TRBV6-2/TRBV6-3
d_gene: .
abundance: many
j_gene: TRBJ2-7
CDR3aa: CASQSTLVEQYF
CDR3nt: TGTGCCAGCCAGTCCACTTTAGTCGAGCAGTACTTC

v_gene: TRBV7-9
d_gene: TRBD1
abundance: .
j_gene: TRBJ2-3
CDR3aa: CASSTRTGPATDTQYF
CDR3nt: TGTGCCAGCAGCACCCGGACAGGGCCAGCCACAGATACGCAGTATTTT

v_gene: TRBV19
d_gene: .
abundance: .
j_gene: TRBJ1-5
CDR3aa: CASSMGISNQPQHF
CDR3nt: TGTGCCAGTAGTATGGGAATTAGCAATCAGCCCCAGCATTTT

v_gene: TRBV7-2
d_gene: .
abundance: many
j_gene: TRBJ1-2
CDR3aa: CASDPGGGTGYTF
CDR3nt: TGTGCCAGCGACCCCGGGGGGGGCACTGGCTACACCTTC

v_gene: TRBV28
d_gene: .
abundance: many
j_gene: TRBJ1-4
CDR3aa: CASIGRRREKLFF
CDR3nt: TGTGCCAGCATTGGGAGACGGAGAGAAAAACTGTTTTTT

v_gene: TRBV7-2
d_gene: TRBD2
abundance: .
j_gene: TRBJ2-7
CDR3aa: CASRGGGRAPGEQYF
CDR3nt: TGTGCCAGCCGGGGGGGGGGCAGGGCTCCGGGGGAGCAGTACTTC

v_gene: TRBV2
d_gene: .
abundance: .
j_gene: TRBJ2-7
CDR3aa: CASGGTGTYEQYF
CDR3nt: TGTGCCAGCGGGGGGACGGGGACCTACGAGCAGTACTTC

v_gene: TRBV29-1
d_gene: .
abundance: .
j_gene: TRBJ2-1
CDR3aa: CSVNPRGYNEQFF
CDR3nt: TGCAGCGTTAACCCCCGGGGGTACAATGAGCAGTTCTTC

v_gene: TRBV10-3
d_gene: .
abundance: many
j_gene: TRBJ2-7
CDR3aa: CAISDGVSEQYF
CDR3nt: TGTGCCATCAGTGATGGTGTCTCCGAGCAGTACTTC

v_gene: TRBV7-3
d_gene: TRBD1
abundance: many
j_gene: TRBJ2-5
CDR3aa: CASSSGQTTVETQYF
CDR3nt: TGTGCCAGCAGCTCGGGACAGACCACCGTGGAGACCCAGTACTTC

v_gene: TRBV6-5
d_gene: .
abundance: few
j_gene: TRBJ1-2
CDR3aa: CASSYVQGSGYTF
CDR3nt: TGTGCCAGCAGTTACGTGCAGGGGAGCGGCTACACCTTC

v_gene: TRBV7-6
d_gene: .
abundance: few
j_gene: TRBJ2-3
CDR3aa: CASSSSGTLWVTDTQYF
CDR3nt: TGTGCCAGCAGCTCTTCCGGGACCCTGTGGGTAACAGATACGCAGTATTTT

v_gene: TRBV7-8
d_gene: .
abundance: many
j_gene: TRBJ2-6
CDR3aa: CASSFPPGSGANVLTF
CDR3nt: TGTGCCAGCAGCTTTCCGCCAGGGTCCGGGGCCAACGTCCTGACTTTC

v_gene: TRBV28
d_gene: TRBD1
abundance: .
j_gene: TRBJ2-3
CDR3aa: CASSRQGPSTDTQYF
CDR3nt: TGTGCCAGCAGTCGACAGGGCCCTAGCACAGATACGCAGTATTTT

v_gene: TRBV7-9
d_gene: .
abundance: many
j_gene: TRBJ2-3
CDR3aa: CASSDLKGIGVDTQYF
CDR3nt: TGTGCCAGCAGCGATTTGAAGGGCATTGGGGTGGATACGCAGTATTTT

v_gene: TRBV7-2
d_gene: TRBD1
abundance: many
j_gene: TRBJ1-5
CDR3aa: CASSRDRGLNQPQHF
CDR3nt: TGTGCCAGCAGCAGGGACAGGGGGCTCAATCAGCCCCAGCATTTT

v_gene: TRBV7-2
d_gene: .
abundance: once
j_gene: TRBJ1-5
CDR3aa: CASSYRDNDQPQHF
CDR3nt: TGTGCCAGCAGCTACCGGGACAATGATCAGCCCCAGCATTTT

v_gene: TRBV5-1
d_gene: TRBD2
abundance: many
j_gene: TRBJ2-1
CDR3aa: CASSLTYGGGTYNEQFF
CDR3nt: TGCGCCAGCAGCTTGACCTATGGCGGGGGGACCTACAATGAGCAGTTCTTC

v_gene: TRBV12-3/TRBV12-4
d_gene: .
abundance: .
j_gene: TRBJ2-5
CDR3aa: CASSFLLLETQYF
CDR3nt: TGTGCCAGCAGTTTTCTTCTACTGGAGACCCAGTACTTC

v_gene: TRBV6-1
d_gene: .
abundance: many
j_gene: TRBJ1-3
CDR3aa: CASSSREGSGNTIYF
CDR3nt: TGTGCCAGCAGTAGCCGCGAGGGGTCTGGAAACACCATATATTTT

v_gene: TRBV7-2
d_gene: .
abundance: many
j_gene: TRBJ1-1
CDR3aa: CASSLPGVNTEAFF
CDR3nt: TGTGCCAGCAGCTTACCTGGGGTGAACACTGAAGCTTTCTTT

v_gene: TRBV7-2
d_gene: .
abundance: many
j_gene: TRBJ1-2
CDR3aa: CASSPGQTNYGYTF
CDR3nt: TGTGCCAGCAGTCCGGGACAAACTAACTATGGCTACACCTTC

v_gene: TRBV7-3
d_gene: .
abundance: .
j_gene: TRBJ2-6
CDR3aa: CASSGGNSGANVLTF
CDR3nt: TGTGCCAGCAGCGGGGGGAACTCTGGGGCCAACGTCCTGACTTTC

v_gene: TRBV7-2
d_gene: .
abundance: many
j_gene: TRBJ2-2
CDR3aa: CASSPSSGWAGELFF
CDR3nt: TGTGCCAGCAGCCCCTCAAGCGGCTGGGCCGGGGAGCTGTTTTTT

v_gene: TRBV19
d_gene: TRBD1
abundance: .
j_gene: TRBJ2-3
CDR3aa: CASRQGAGDTQYF
CDR3nt: TGTGCCAGTAGACAGGGGGCTGGAGATACGCAGTATTTT

v_gene: TRBV18
d_gene: TRBD1
abundance: many
j_gene: TRBJ2-5
CDR3aa: CASSPRGLETQYF
CDR3nt: TGTGCCAGCTCACCAAGGGGGCTGGAGACCCAGTACTTC

v_gene: TRBV7-8
d_gene: .
abundance: many
j_gene: TRBJ2-2
CDR3aa: CASSLARGELFF
CDR3nt: TGTGCCAGCAGCTTAGCCCGGGGGGAGCTGTTTTTT

v_gene: TRBV2
d_gene: .
abundance: many
j_gene: TRBJ2-7
CDR3aa: CASMRGISYEQYF
CDR3nt: TGTGCCAGCATGCGAGGGATCTCCTACGAGCAGTACTTC

v_gene: TRBV7-9
d_gene: TRBD2
abundance: few
j_gene: TRBJ2-6
CDR3aa: CASSRLAGPFSGANVLTF
CDR3nt: TGTGCCAGCAGTAGACTAGCGGGGCCTTTCTCTGGGGCCAACGTCCTGACTTTC

v_gene: TRBV7-2
d_gene: TRBD1
abundance: many
j_gene: TRBJ1-6
CDR3aa: CASSLAAGTGGAWEDSPLHF
CDR3nt: TGTGCCAGCAGCTTGGCCGCGGGGACAGGGGGCGCCTGGGAGGATTCACCCCTCCACTTT

v_gene: TRBV5-1
d_gene: TRBD2
abundance: many
j_gene: TRBJ2-2
CDR3aa: CASRLSGDNTGELFF
CDR3nt: TGCGCCAGCAGGTTGAGCGGGGATAACACCGGGGAGCTGTTTTTT

v_gene: TRBV19
d_gene: .
abundance: many
j_gene: TRBJ2-1
CDR3aa: CASRSLSPSYNEQFF
CDR3nt: TGTGCCAGTCGCTCCCTTTCCCCGTCCTACAATGAGCAGTTCTTC

v_gene: TRBV20-1
d_gene: .
abundance: few
j_gene: TRBJ1-4
CDR3aa: CSARKPGTALATNEKLFF
CDR3nt: TGCAGTGCTAGAAAGCCCGGGACCGCCCTGGCAACTAATGAAAAACTGTTTTTT

v_gene: TRBV7-6
d_gene: TRBD1
abundance: many
j_gene: TRBJ2-7
CDR3aa: CASSSPGQGTVQYF
CDR3nt: TGTGCCAGCAGCTCACCGGGACAGGGAACAGTGCAGTACTTC

v_gene: TRBV6-5
d_gene: .
abundance: .
j_gene: TRBJ2-3
CDR3aa: CASSYTDGTDTQYF
CDR3nt: TGTGCCAGCAGTTACACTGACGGGACAGATACGCAGTATTTT

v_gene: TRBV28
d_gene: .
abundance: many
j_gene: TRBJ1-5
CDR3aa: CASSLEPQHF
CDR3nt: TGTGCCAGCAGTTTGGAGCCCCAGCATTTT

v_gene: TRBV2
d_gene: .
abundance: many
j_gene: TRBJ2-2
CDR3aa: CASSMQGFEGGELFF
CDR3nt: TGTGCCAGCAGTATGCAGGGGTTTGAGGGCGGGGAGCTGTTTTTT

v_gene: TRBV28
d_gene: .
abundance: few
j_gene: TRBJ1-2
CDR3aa: CASKIPGQPSRYTF
CDR3nt: TGTGCCAGCAAGATTCCGGGACAACCGAGTCGCTACACCTTC

v_gene: TRBV19
d_gene: TRBD1
abundance: many
j_gene: TRBJ2-3
CDR3aa: CASRKTGGVDTQYF
CDR3nt: TGTGCCAGTAGAAAAACAGGGGGAGTCGATACGCAGTATTTT

v_gene: TRBV2
d_gene: TRBD1
abundance: .
j_gene: TRBJ2-5
CDR3aa: CASSFTGGQETQYF
CDR3nt: TGTGCCAGCAGTTTTACAGGGGGACAAGAGACCCAGTACTTC

v_gene: TRBV13
d_gene: .
abundance: many
j_gene: TRBJ1-1
CDR3aa: CASSTGGAMNTEAFF
CDR3nt: TGTGCCAGCAGCACCGGCGGGGCGATGAACACTGAAGCTTTCTTT

v_gene: TRBV19
d_gene: .
abundance: many
j_gene: TRBJ2-6
CDR3aa: CASSLTVMGANVLTF
CDR3nt: TGTGCCAGTAGTTTAACCGTTATGGGGGCCAACGTCCTGACTTTC

v_gene: TRBV7-2
d_gene: TRBD2
abundance: many
j_gene: TRBJ2-6
CDR3aa: CASSSRGTSGTSGANVLTF
CDR3nt: TGTGCCAGCAGCTCCCGGGGGACTAGCGGGACCTCTGGGGCCAACGTCCTGACTTTC